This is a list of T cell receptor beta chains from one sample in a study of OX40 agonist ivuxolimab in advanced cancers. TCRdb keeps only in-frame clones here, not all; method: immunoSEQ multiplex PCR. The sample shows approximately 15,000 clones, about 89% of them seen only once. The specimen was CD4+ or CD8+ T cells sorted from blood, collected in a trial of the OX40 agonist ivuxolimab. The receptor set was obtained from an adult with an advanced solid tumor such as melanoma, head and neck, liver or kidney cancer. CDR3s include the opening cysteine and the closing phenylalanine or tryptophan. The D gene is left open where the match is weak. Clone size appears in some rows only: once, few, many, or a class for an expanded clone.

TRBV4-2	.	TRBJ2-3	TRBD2	CASSQSSGSHTDTQYF	TGTGCCAGCAGCCAATCTAGCGGGAGCCACACAGATACGCAGTATTTT
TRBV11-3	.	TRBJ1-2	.	CASSLHRATNGYTF	TGTGCCAGCAGCTTACACAGGGCTACTAATGGCTACACCTTC
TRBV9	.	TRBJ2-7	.	CASSVTGVDYEQYF	TGTGCCAGCAGCGTTACGGGGGTCGACTACGAGCAGTACTTC
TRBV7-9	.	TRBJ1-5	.	CASIGALDEPQHF	TGTGCCAGCATTGGCGCCCTCGATGAGCCCCAGCATTTT
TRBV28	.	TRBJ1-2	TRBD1	CASSLLYTGGFSYGYTF	TGTGCCAGCAGTTTGCTTTACACAGGGGGCTTTTCCTATGGCTACACCTTC
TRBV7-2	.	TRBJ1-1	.	CASSGGTEAFF	TGTGCCAGCAGCGGGGGAACTGAAGCTTTCTTT
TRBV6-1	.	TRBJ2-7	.	CASSEISAAYEQYF	TGTGCCAGCAGTGAGATCTCAGCTGCCTACGAGCAGTACTTC
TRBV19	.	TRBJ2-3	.	CASRRGVTDTQYF	TGTGCCAGTAGAAGGGGGGTCACAGATACGCAGTATTTT
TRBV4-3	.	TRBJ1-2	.	CASSQDRVEGYTF	TGCGCCAGCAGCCAAGACAGGGTTGAAGGCTACACCTTC
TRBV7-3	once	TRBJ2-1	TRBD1	CASSSPGQGVNEQFF	TGTGCCAGCAGCTCACCGGGACAGGGTGTGAATGAGCAGTTCTTC
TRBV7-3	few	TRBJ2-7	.	CASSPTRGDSPYEQYF	TGTGCCAGCAGCCCAACGAGGGGGGACAGCCCCTACGAGCAGTACTTC
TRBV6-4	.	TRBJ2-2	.	CASSDSGTGELFF	TGTGCCAGCAGTGACTCGGGCACCGGGGAGCTGTTTTTT
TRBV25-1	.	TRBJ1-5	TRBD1	CASSESGQSNQPQHF	TGTGCCAGCAGTGAATCGGGACAGAGTAATCAGCCCCAGCATTTT
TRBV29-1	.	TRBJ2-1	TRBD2	CSVRGLAAFNEQFF	TGCAGCGTTCGGGGACTAGCGGCCTTCAATGAGCAGTTCTTC
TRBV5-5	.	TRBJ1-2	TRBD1	CASSPDRGTGYGYTF	TGTGCCAGCAGCCCTGACAGGGGTACTGGCTATGGCTACACCTTC
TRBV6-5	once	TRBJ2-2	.	CASSLGGGELFF	TGTGCCAGCAGTCTAGGTGGCGGGGAGCTGTTTTTT
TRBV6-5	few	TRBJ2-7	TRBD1	CASSPDRGLDEQYF	TGTGCCAGCAGCCCGGACAGGGGGCTTGACGAGCAGTACTTC
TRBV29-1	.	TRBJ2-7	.	CSVEILNSKHSYEQYF	TGCAGCGTTGAAATCCTCAACTCAAAGCATTCCTACGAGCAGTACTTC
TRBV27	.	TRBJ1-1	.	CASNTGGGDTEAFF	TGTGCCAGCAACACCGGGGGTGGGGACACTGAAGCTTTCTTT
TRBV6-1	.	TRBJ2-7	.	CASGTGIYEQYF	TGTGCCAGCGGAACAGGGATCTACGAGCAGTACTTC
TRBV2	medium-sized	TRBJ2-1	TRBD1	CASSIPGQGALSNEQFF	TGTGCCAGCAGCATACCGGGACAGGGGGCTTTGTCCAACGAGCAGTTCTTC
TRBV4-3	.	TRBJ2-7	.	CASSQDATGLYSYEQYF	TGCGCCAGCAGCCAAGATGCAACAGGTCTTTATTCCTACGAGCAGTACTTC
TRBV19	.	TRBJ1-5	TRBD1	CASSRGQGAGQPQHF	TGTGCCAGTAGTAGAGGACAGGGTGCGGGTCAGCCCCAGCATTTT
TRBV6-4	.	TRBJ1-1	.	CASSDGEENTEAFF	TGTGCCAGCAGTGACGGGGAGGAGAACACTGAAGCTTTCTTT
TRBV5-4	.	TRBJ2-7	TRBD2	CASSLGPELAGGEQYF	TGTGCCAGCAGCTTGGGACCGGAACTAGCGGGAGGCGAGCAGTACTTC
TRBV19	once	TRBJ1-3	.	CASSLEPGPWDGNTIYF	TGTGCCAGTAGCCTTGAGCCGGGGCCCTGGGATGGAAACACCATATATTTT
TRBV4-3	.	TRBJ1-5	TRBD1	CASSQVRTGFQPQHF	TGCGCCAGCAGCCAAGTTCGGACAGGGTTTCAGCCCCAGCATTTT
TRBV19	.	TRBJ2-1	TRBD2	CASSTGRESLPYNEQFF	TGTGCCAGTAGTACTGGGCGGGAGTCCCTCCCTTACAATGAGCAGTTCTTC
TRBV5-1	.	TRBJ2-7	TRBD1	CASSSQGPYEQYF	TGCGCCAGCAGCTCACAGGGGCCCTACGAGCAGTACTTC
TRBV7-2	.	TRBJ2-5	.	CASSSTGLEGETQYF	TGTGCCAGCAGCTCCACAGGTTTAGAAGGGGAGACCCAGTACTTC
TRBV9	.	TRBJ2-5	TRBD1	CASSPGTGLTNQETQYF	TGTGCCAGCAGTCCCGGGACAGGGTTGACCAACCAAGAGACCCAGTACTTC
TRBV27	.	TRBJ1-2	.	CASSFVSNYGYTF	TGTGCCAGCAGTTTTGTCAGTAACTATGGCTACACCTTC
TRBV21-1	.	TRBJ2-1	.	CASSKGRQSGYNEQFF	TGTGCCAGCAGCAAGGGTAGACAATCAGGGTACAATGAGCAGTTCTTC
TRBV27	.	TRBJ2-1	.	CASRDTYNEQFF	TGTGCCAGCAGGGACACCTACAATGAGCAGTTCTTC
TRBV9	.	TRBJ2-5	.	CASDRTGHQQETQYF	TGTGCCAGCGACCGAACGGGACACCAACAAGAGACCCAGTACTTC
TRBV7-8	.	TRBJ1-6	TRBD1	CASSISQGAQNSPLHF	TGTGCCAGCAGCATATCCCAGGGGGCGCAGAATTCACCCCTCCACTTT
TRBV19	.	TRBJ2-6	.	CASKGPGRIGANVLTF	TGTGCCAGCAAAGGGCCAGGCAGAATTGGGGCCAACGTCCTGACTTTC
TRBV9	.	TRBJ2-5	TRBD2	CASSVGPRGGEETQYF	TGTGCCAGCAGCGTAGGTCCGCGGGGAGGGGAAGAGACCCAGTACTTC
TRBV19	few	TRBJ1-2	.	CASSIDLQGNYGYTF	TGTGCCAGTAGTATAGATCTACAGGGAAACTATGGCTACACCTTC
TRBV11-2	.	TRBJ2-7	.	CASSLVGGMGYEQYF	TGTGCCAGCAGCTTAGTAGGGGGAATGGGCTACGAGCAGTACTTC
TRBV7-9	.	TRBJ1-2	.	CASSLIGQDYGYTF	TGTGCCAGCAGCTTAATTGGACAAGACTATGGCTACACCTTC